This T cell receptor (beta chain) was recovered during a study of identical twins. Points from the study as a whole: Models predicted less out-of-frame TCR alpha sharing in monozygotic twins than was found. Findings depended on cross-sectional statistics rather than tracking the same donors.

In every case, the donor was a healthy Caucasian. There are 18 residues in the CDR3. V shed 3 bases and J 5 bases; nucleotides not matched to a gene: 15. The germline gives CDR1 SGHAT, CDR2 FQNNGV. TCRdb recomputed calls from the 5' RACE reads with MiXCR, one row per CDR3 protein. This sample has about 250,000 distinct CDR3 sequences, with 6% to 8.5% found just once. This clonotype was seen only a few times. The target antigen is unknown. Separately, the same data were catalogued under a study of yellow fever vaccine responses in identical twins.

The TCR comes from a woman under 30 in good health. The V call is TRBV11-2, the J call TRBJ2-5; 10 nucleotides line up with TRBD2. Input material: CD8+ T cells sorted from blood. CDR3 nucleotides: TGTGCCAGCAGCTTTATTCAACTAGCGGGACGTCCACGGGAGACCCAGTACTTC. Its protein is CASSFIQLAGRPRETQYF.